This TCR beta chain came from a study of tumor-infiltrating lymphocytes in primary liver carcinoma. Background on the study: Samples had roughly 3.65 to 7.5 million productive TCRbeta reads, comparable between tissue types. Study results and limitations: Tumor top-250-clone fractions significantly exceeded those of blood (p = 0.039).

Both RNA and DNA were isolated together from approximately 22-30 mg of bulk tissue that had not been sorted. Patients were chronically HBV-infected and treatment-naive. This CDR3 spans 18 amino acids. Germline assignment: CDR1 SGHNT and CDR2 YENEEA. This clonotype was recorded only once. Its target is unknown. The junction does not match germline at one end; this may be a read error. TCR beta cDNA was made from 500 ng total RNA with a constant-region primer. Employing slightly modified ARM-PCR, three nested multiplex PCR rounds were run, and these gave rise to the TCR beta libraries. A C-beta reverse primer was combined with TRBV1-TRBV30 forward primers in the first two PCR rounds, and each round had approximately 10 cycles. One entry per CDR3 protein, called by TCRdb with MiXCR from the multiplex PCR reads. The sample holds roughly 80,000 distinct CDR3 sequences, about two thirds seen once.

This clonotype was obtained from a woman in her fifties or sixties with primary liver carcinoma and hepatitis B virus infection. Sequencing used liver tumor tissue from sampling region 4. Regarding subset: tumor region T4, right-lateral pole. The chain has TRBV11-3 and TRBJ2-3; perhaps TRBD2 as D (6 bases). The CDR3 is CASSLGLVGALTTDMQYF. In DNA, the CDR3 is TGTGCCAGCAGCTTAGGACTAGTGGGAGCTCTAACTACAGATATGCAGTATTTT.